The clone carrying this T cell receptor beta chain was counted a few times. The target antigen is unknown. This record belongs to a study of shared clonotypes between healthy human individuals. The sorted-subset replicate PCRs were given about 210 ng DNA, which is about 29,000 T cell genomes. Data came from immunoSEQ multiplex PCR; TCRdb stores just in-frame clones and leaves some out. This table has over 2,000,000 clones, 90% to 95% appearing once. Germline V gene data show CDR1 as PRHDT and CDR2 as FYEKMQ (reference sequence). Trimming shortened V by 5 bases and J by 6 bases, and 10 bases separated the two germline ends. This CDR3 is 12 amino acids long. Naive-designated CD8 cells lacked CD45RO, were positively enriched for CCR7, and omitted terminally differentiated effector memory CD45RA+ cells. The study's findings and limits: Generally, estimated richness proved larger in naive subsets than it did in memory subsets. Shared clonotypes: 4.5% to 5% naive CD4, around 3.7% naive CD8, about 2.4% memory CD4, about 0.4% memory CD8.

The source material was naive CD8+ T cells from PBMCs. The sequence was collected from a young man in good health. Some clones in this sample may be carry-over from other donors' samples. V gene TRBV13 combines with J gene TRBJ1-1; D not resolved. The CDR3: CASSPTGAEAFF. CDR3 coding DNA: TGTGCCAGCAGCCCGACTGGGGCTGAAGCTTTCTTT.